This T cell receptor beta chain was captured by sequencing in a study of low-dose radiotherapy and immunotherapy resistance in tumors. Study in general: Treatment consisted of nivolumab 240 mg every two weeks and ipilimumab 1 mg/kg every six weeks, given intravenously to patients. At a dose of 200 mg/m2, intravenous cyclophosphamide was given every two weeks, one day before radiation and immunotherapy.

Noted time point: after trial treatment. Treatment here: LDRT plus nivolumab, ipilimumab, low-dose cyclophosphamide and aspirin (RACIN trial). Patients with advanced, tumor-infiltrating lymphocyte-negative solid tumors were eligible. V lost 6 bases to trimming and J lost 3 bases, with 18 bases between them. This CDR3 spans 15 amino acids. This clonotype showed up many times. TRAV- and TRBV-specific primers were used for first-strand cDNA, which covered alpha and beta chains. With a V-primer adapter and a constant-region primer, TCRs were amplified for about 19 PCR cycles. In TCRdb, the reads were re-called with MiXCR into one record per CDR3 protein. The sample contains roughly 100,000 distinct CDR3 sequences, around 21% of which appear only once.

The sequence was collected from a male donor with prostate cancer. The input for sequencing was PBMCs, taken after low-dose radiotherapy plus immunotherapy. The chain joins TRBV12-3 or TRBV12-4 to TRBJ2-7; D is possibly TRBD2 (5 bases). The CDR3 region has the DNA TGTGCCAGCAGCCCCCTCGGGGTAGGGCTCTACGAGCAGTACTTC. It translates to CASSPLGVGLYEQYF.